This TCR beta chain was recovered during a study of cytomegalovirus exposure and HLA in healthy donors. The PCR was carried out with 60 Vbeta primers and 13 Jbeta primers. Under the authors' procedure: A follow-up analysis tallied approximately 85 million unique TCR beta chains, roughly 11 million shared. Clones were sequenced by immunoSEQ multiplex PCR, and TCRdb holds only the in-frame ones, with some missing. The V and J calls and clone size come from that table; D and trimming were worked out from the DNA. The data show roughly 40,000 clones, roughly 79% seen once. J was trimmed by 5 bases and V by 1 base; bases with no gene match: 7. This CDR3 is built from 16 residues. Germline assignment: CDR1 MGHRA and CDR2 YSYEKL.

This chain connects TRBV4-1 to TRBJ2-3; 9 bases are shared with TRBD1. The clonotype comes from a woman between 35 and 50 years old in good health and CMV-seronegative. The sequencing sample was made of PBMCs. This CDR3 reads CASSQVGTGSIDTQYF. The CDR3 DNA sequence: TGCGCCAGCAGCCAAGTCGGGACAGGGTCGATAGATACGCAGTATTTT.